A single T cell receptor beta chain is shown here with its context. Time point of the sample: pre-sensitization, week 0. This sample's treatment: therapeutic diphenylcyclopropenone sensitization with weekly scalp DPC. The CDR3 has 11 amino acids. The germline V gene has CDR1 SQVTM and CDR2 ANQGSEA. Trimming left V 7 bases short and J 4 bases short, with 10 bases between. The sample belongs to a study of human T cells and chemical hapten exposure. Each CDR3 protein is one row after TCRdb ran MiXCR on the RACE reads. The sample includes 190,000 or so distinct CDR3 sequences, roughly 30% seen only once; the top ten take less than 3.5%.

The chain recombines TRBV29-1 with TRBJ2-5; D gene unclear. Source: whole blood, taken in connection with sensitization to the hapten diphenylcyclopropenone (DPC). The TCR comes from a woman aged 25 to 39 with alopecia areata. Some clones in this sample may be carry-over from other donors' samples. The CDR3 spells CSAAPGETQYF. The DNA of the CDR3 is TGCAGCGCCGCGCCGGGAGAGACCCAGTACTTC.